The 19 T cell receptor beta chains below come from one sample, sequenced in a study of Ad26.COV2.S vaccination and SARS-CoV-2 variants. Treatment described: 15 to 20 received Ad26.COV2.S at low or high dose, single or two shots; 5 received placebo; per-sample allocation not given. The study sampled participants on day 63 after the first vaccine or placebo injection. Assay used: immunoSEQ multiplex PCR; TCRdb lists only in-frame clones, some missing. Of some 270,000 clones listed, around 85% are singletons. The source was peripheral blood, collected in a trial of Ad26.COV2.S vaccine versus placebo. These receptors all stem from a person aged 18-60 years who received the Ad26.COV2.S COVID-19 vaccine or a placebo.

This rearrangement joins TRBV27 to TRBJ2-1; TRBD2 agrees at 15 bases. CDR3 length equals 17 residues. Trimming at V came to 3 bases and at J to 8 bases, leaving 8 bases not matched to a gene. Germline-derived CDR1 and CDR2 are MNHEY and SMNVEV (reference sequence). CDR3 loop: CASSFSGLAGGPDEQFF. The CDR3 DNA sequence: TGTGCCAGCAGTTTTTCCGGACTAGCGGGAGGGCCGGATGAGCAGTTCTTC.

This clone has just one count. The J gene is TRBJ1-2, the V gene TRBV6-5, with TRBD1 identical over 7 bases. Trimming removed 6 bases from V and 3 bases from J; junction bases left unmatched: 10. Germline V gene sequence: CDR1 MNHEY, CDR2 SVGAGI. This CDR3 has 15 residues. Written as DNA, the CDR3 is TGTGCCAGCAGGAACCACAGGGGAGGGGACTATGGCTACACCTTC. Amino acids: CASRNHRGGDYGYTF.

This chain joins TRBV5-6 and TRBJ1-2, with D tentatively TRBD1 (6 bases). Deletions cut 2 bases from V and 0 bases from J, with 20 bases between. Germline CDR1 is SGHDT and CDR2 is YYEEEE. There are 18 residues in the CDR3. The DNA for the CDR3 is TGTGCCAGCAGCTTTGGTATGGGGGGCGCGGTCCCTAACTATGGCTACACCTTC. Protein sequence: CASSFGMGGAVPNYGYTF.

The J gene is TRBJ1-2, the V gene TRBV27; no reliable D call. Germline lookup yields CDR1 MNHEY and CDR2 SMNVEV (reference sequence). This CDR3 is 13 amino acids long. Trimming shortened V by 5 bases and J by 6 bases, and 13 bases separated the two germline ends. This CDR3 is CASSDRPLNGYTF. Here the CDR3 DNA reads TGTGCCAGCAGTGACCGGCCCCTGAATGGCTACACCTTC.

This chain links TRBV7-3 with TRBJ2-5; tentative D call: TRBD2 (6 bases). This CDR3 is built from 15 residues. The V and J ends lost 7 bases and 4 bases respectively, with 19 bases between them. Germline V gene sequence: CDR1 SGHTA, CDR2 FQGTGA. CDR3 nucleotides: TGTGCCAGCACCCATCCGGGACTGGGGGTAGAGACCCAGTACTTC. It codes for CASTHPGLGVETQYF.

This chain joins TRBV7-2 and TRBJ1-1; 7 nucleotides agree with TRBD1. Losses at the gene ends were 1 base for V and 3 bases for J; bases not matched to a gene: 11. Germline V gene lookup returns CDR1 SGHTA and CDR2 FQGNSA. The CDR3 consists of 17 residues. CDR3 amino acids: CASSLVRGSVEDTEAFF. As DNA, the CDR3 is TGTGCCAGCAGCTTAGTCAGGGGGTCAGTGGAAGACACTGAAGCTTTCTTT.

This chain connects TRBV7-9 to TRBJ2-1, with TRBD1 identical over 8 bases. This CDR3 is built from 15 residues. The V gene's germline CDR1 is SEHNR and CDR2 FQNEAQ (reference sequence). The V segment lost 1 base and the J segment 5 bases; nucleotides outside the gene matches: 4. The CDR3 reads CASSLGTGGHNEQFF. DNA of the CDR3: TGTGCCAGCAGCTTAGGAACAGGGGGGCACAATGAGCAGTTCTTC.

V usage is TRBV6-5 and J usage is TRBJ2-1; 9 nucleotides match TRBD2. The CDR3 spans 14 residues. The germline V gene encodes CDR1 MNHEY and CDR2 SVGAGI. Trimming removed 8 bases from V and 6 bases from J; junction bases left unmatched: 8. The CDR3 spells CASFGRGGSNEQFF. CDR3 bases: TGTGCCAGCTTTGGGCGGGGGGGTAGCAATGAGCAGTTCTTC.

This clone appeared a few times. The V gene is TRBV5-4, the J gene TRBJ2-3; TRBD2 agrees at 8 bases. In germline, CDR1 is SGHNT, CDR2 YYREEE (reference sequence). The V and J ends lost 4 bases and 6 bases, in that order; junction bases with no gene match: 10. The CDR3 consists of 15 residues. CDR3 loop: CASSAPPGGGDTQYF. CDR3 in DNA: TGTGCCAGCAGCGCACCCCCGGGAGGGGGTGATACGCAGTATTTT. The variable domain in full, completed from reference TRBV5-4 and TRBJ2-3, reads ETGVTQSPTHLIKTRGQQVTLRCSSQSGHNTVSWYQQALGQGPQFIFQYYREEENGRGNFPPRFSGLQFPNYSSELNVNALELDDSALYLCASSAPPGGGDTQYFGPGTRLTVL.

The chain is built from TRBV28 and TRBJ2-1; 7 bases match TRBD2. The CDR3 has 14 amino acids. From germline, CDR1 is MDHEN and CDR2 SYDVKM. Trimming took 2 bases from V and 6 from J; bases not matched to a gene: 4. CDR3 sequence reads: CASSLGRVPNEQFF. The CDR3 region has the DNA TGTGCCAGCAGTTTAGGGAGGGTTCCCAATGAGCAGTTCTTC. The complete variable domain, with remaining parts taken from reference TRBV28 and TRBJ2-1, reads DVKVTQSSRYLVKRTGEKVFLECVQDMDHENMFWYRQDPGLGLRLIYFSYDVKMKEKGDIPEGYSVSREKKERFSLILESASTNQTSMYLCASSLGRVPNEQFFGPGTRLTVL.

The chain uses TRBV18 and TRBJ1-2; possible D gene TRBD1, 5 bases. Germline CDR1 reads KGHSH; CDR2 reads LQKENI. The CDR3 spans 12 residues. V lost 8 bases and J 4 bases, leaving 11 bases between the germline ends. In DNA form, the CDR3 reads TGTGCCAGCCGGGACCGCCCCTATGGCTACACCTTC. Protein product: CASRDRPYGYTF.

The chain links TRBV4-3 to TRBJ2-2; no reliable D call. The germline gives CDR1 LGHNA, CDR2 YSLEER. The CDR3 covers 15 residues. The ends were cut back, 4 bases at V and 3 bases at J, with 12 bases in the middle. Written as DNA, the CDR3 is TGCGCCAGCAGCCCCGCCCCCGCTGACACCGGGGAGCTGTTTTTT. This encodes CASSPAPADTGELFF.

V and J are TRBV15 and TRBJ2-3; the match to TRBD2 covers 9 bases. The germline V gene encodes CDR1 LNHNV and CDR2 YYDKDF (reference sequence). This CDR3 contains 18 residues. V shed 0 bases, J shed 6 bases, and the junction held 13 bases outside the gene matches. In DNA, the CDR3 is TGTGCCACCAGCAGAGATAAGAAACAGCGGGGGGCCAGGGATACGCAGTATTTT. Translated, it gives CATSRDKKQRGARDTQYF.

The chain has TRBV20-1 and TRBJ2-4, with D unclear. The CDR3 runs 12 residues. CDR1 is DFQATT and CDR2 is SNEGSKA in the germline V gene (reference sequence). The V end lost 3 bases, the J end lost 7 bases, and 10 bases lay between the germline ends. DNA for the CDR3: TGCAGTGCTAGTATTGTAGGGAACATTCAGTACTTC. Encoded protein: CSASIVGNIQYF.

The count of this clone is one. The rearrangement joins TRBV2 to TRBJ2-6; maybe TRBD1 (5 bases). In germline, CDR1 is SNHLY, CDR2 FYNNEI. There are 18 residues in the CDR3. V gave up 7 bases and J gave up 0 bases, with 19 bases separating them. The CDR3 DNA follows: TGTGCCAGCATAATATTAAGGACACGTCTCTCTGGGGCCAACGTCCTGACTTTC. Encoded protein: CASIILRTRLSGANVLTF.

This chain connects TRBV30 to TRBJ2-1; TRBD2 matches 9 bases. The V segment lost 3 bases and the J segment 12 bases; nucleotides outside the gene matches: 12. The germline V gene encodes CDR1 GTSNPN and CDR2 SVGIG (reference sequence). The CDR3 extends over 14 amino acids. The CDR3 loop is CAWRAGTSSMAQFF. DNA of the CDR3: TGTGCCTGGAGGGCCGGGACTAGCTCAATGGCGCAGTTCTTC.

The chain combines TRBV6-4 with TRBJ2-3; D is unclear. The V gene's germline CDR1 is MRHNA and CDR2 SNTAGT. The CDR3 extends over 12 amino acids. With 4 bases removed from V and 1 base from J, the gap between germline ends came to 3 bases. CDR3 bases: TGTGCCAGCAGTGCAGGCACAGATACGCAGTATTTT. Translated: CASSAGTDTQYF.

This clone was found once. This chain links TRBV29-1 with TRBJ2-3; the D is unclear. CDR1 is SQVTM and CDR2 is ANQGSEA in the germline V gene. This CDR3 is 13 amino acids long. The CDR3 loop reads CRGYKPSTDTQYF. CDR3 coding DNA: TGCAGGGGGTACAAACCAAGCACAGATACGCAGTATTTT.

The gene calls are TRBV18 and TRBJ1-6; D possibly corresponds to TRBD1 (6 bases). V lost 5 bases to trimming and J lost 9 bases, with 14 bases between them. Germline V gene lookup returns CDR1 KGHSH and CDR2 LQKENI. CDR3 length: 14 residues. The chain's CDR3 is CASSAQGNGSPLHF. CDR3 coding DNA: TGTGCCAGCTCAGCTCAGGGGAATGGTTCACCCCTCCACTTT.